Listed below are T cell receptor beta chains from one sample, sequenced in a study of tumor-infiltrating lymphocytes in primary liver carcinoma. TCRdb re-called the multiplex PCR reads with MiXCR, one entry per CDR3 protein. Of around 100,000 distinct CDR3 sequences in the sample, around three quarters were seen once. Source material: liver tumor tissue from sampling region 5. The source of these receptors is a woman aged 55-69 years with primary liver carcinoma and hepatitis B virus infection. CDR3s include the opening cysteine and the closing phenylalanine or tryptophan. A D gene is named only where the DNA matches it firmly. The size entry is marked missing in some rows and otherwise reads once, few, many or a size class.

clone_size: NA; d_call: NA; v_call: TRBV12-3/TRBV12-4; j_call: TRBJ1-6; cdr3_nt: TGTGCCAGTTGTTCGAGGGGGGGTTCACTCCTCCACTTT; cdr3_aa: CASCSRGGSLLHF
clone_size: NA; d_call: NA; v_call: TRBV29-1; j_call: TRBJ1-1; cdr3_nt: TGTAGCGTTGAAGTTCATTTCCAGAACACTGGAGCTTTCTTT; cdr3_aa: CSVEVHFQNTGAFF
clone_size: NA; d_call: NA; v_call: TRBV12-3/TRBV12-4; j_call: TRBJ2-3; cdr3_nt: TGTGCCAGCAGATTAAGGGTCATGGGCACAGATACGCAGTATTTT; cdr3_aa: CASRLRVMGTDTQYF
clone_size: many; d_call: NA; v_call: TRBV28; j_call: TRBJ2-5; cdr3_nt: TGTGCCAGCAGTCCCCGACACGGCGTGGGGGAGACCCAGTACTTC; cdr3_aa: CASSPRHGVGETQYF
clone_size: few; d_call: NA; v_call: TRBV5-1; j_call: TRBJ2-7; cdr3_nt: TGCGCCAGCAGCTTGGAAGCGGGTCGCTACGAGCAGTACTTC; cdr3_aa: CASSLEAGRYEQYF
clone_size: NA; d_call: NA; v_call: TRBV11-1; j_call: TRBJ1-2; cdr3_nt: TGTGCCTCCAGCCTTATGGACAGCGTCTATGGCTACACCTTC; cdr3_aa: CASSLMDSVYGYTF
clone_size: NA; d_call: NA; v_call: TRBV6-6; j_call: TRBJ1-1; cdr3_nt: TGTGCCAGCATCTCCGCAGAAATGAACACTGAAGCTTTCTTT; cdr3_aa: CASISAEMNTEAFF
clone_size: NA; d_call: NA; v_call: TRBV12-3/TRBV12-4; j_call: TRBJ2-5; cdr3_nt: TGTGCTAGCAGAAGACTTGCGAGAGGGCCAGGAGTAGAAGACCAGTATTTC; cdr3_aa: CASRRLARGPGVEDQYF
clone_size: NA; d_call: TRBD1; v_call: TRBV2; j_call: TRBJ1-2; cdr3_nt: TGTGCCAGCAGTGAAGCAGGACAGGGTTCCTATGGCTACACCTTC; cdr3_aa: CASSEAGQGSYGYTF
clone_size: NA; d_call: NA; v_call: TRBV7-9; j_call: TRBJ2-3; cdr3_nt: TGTGCCAGCAGCTTATCTGCATCTAACACAGATACGCAGTATTTT; cdr3_aa: CASSLSASNTDTQYF
clone_size: many; d_call: NA; v_call: TRBV10-3; j_call: TRBJ2-7; cdr3_nt: TGTGCCATCAGTGAGGGGGTCGGGAGCCCCGAGCAGTACTTC; cdr3_aa: CAISEGVGSPEQYF
clone_size: many; d_call: NA; v_call: TRBV6-6; j_call: TRBJ1-6; cdr3_nt: TGTGCCAGCAGTCCGACAGGTTCACCCCTCCACTTT; cdr3_aa: CASSPTGSPLHF
clone_size: many; d_call: NA; v_call: TRBV6-5; j_call: TRBJ1-1; cdr3_nt: TGTGCCAGCAGCGTAGGGGGTCGGATGAACACTGAAGCTTTCTTT; cdr3_aa: CASSVGGRMNTEAFF